These 20 T cell receptor beta chains were sequenced from one sample in a study of tumor-infiltrating lymphocytes in oesophageal squamous cell carcinoma. TCRdb analysed the PCR reads with MiXCR anew, one entry per CDR3 protein. The profile shows fewer than 25,000 distinct CDR3 sequences, approximately 34% of them singletons. The source material was esophageal tumor tissue. Receptors were obtained from a female donor with esophageal squamous cell carcinoma.

The J gene is TRBJ2-3, the V gene TRBV7-8, with TRBD1 matching 8 bases. Germline V gene lookup returns CDR1 SGHVS and CDR2 FQNEAQ. This CDR3 region has 14 residues. V lost 5 bases to trimming and J lost 3 bases; unmatched junction nucleotides: 4. The CDR3 is CASSTTGVTDTQYF. The CDR3 DNA follows: TGTGCCAGCAGCACGACAGGGGTGACAGATACGCAGTATTTT.

This clonotype was seen at least ten times. Written as DNA, the CDR3 is TGTGCCAGCAGTTATAGAGGTAGCACAGATACGCAGTATTTT. Translated: CASSYRGSTDTQYF. V and J are TRBV6-1 and TRBJ2-3; D call uncertain. Trimming cost V 5 bases and J 0 bases, with 9 bases left between them. The CDR3 has 14 residues. Germline V lookup: CDR1 MNHNS, CDR2 SASEGT.

This clonotype occurred many times. The V gene is TRBV7-3, the J gene TRBJ2-3, with 11 bases aligning to TRBD2. Trimming cost V 3 bases and J 3 bases; bases outside gene matches: 2. CDR3 length: 15 amino acids. Germline-derived CDR1 and CDR2 are SGHTA and FQGTGA. DNA of the CDR3: TGTGCCAGCAGCTTGACTAGCGGGGAGACAGATACGCAGTATTTT. Residues: CASSLTSGETDTQYF.

Ten or more counts support this clonotype. V gene TRBV6-1 combines with J gene TRBJ1-5; TRBD1 matches 7 bases. The CDR3 runs to 15 residues. From germline, CDR1 is MNHNS and CDR2 SASEGT. J gave up 4 bases and V 5 bases, and 8 bases lay outside the gene matches. For the CDR3, the DNA is TGTGCCAGCAGTCCGAGACAGGGCCAAAATCAGCCCCAGCATTTT. Residues: CASSPRQGQNQPQHF.

The chain combines TRBV7-3 with TRBJ1-1; TRBD1 agrees at 7 bases. Germline lookup yields CDR1 SGHTA and CDR2 FQGTGA. V gave up 7 bases and J gave up 8 bases; unmatched junction bases: 16. The CDR3 runs to 15 residues. The chain's CDR3 is CASIRPGQLVTEAFF. In DNA form, the CDR3 reads TGTGCCAGCATCAGACCGGGACAGCTCGTAACCGAAGCTTTCTTT.

The J gene is TRBJ2-3, the V gene TRBV4-1; D is possibly TRBD2 (5 bases). This CDR3 has 17 amino acids. Germline V CDR1 and CDR2: MGHRA, YSYEKL. Trimming removed 0 bases at V and 4 bases at J, with 17 bases between. This CDR3 reads CASSQDVIGRGADTQYF. CDR3 sequence (DNA): TGCGCCAGCAGCCAAGATGTGATAGGGAGAGGTGCAGATACGCAGTATTTT.

The rearrangement links TRBV4-2 to TRBJ2-3, with 10 bases aligning to TRBD2. Germline CDR1 LGHNA, CDR2 YNFKEQ. J lost 5 bases, V lost 0 bases, and 11 bases had no gene match. The CDR3 runs 18 residues. The DNA of the CDR3 is TGTGCCAGCAGCCAAGATGTCCGAGCGGGAGGGCCGGAAGATACGCAGTATTTT. Amino acid sequence: CASSQDVRAGGPEDTQYF.

This clonotype was counted many times. This chain links TRBV10-3 with TRBJ1-4; 7 positions agree with TRBD1. The CDR3 extends over 16 amino acids. In germline, CDR1 is ENHRY, CDR2 SYGVKD. The V gene end was trimmed by 3 bases and the J gene end by 7 bases; junction bases not matched to a gene: 11. The CDR3 sequence is CAISEIIGGRIEKLFF. CDR3 DNA sequence: TGTGCCATCAGTGAAATAATAGGGGGCAGGATTGAAAAACTGTTTTTT.

The chain recombines TRBV11-3 with TRBJ2-1; 9 bases are shared with TRBD2. The V gene end was trimmed by 5 bases and the J gene end by 5 bases; junction bases not matched to a gene: 7. The CDR3 runs 15 residues. In germline, CDR1 is SGHNT, CDR2 YENEEA. CDR3 region: CASSATSGSDNEQFF. The DNA for the CDR3 is TGTGCCAGCAGCGCGACTAGCGGCAGCGACAATGAGCAGTTCTTC.

Remarks on this clonotype: No conserved phenylalanine or tryptophan is present at the end of the CDR3, so a read error is the likely explanation. Because the CDR3's place on the DNA is in doubt, the DNA is left out and the CDR3 is given as listed by TCRdb. The chain links TRBV28 to TRBJ2-7; TRBD2, as called in the table, went unchecked against the DNA. The CDR3 is 15 residues long, ends included. Germline CDR1 reads MDHEN; CDR2 reads SYDVKM. The CDR3 protein is CASSGPGDYGYTFGS.

This chain connects TRBV7-8 to TRBJ2-3; 11 bases fit TRBD1. This CDR3 has 16 residues. Trimming cost V 10 bases and J 11 bases; bases outside gene matches: 20. Germline-derived CDR1 and CDR2 are SGHVS and FQNEAQ. CDR3 protein: CATNSRRGQGGYEQYF. CDR3 sequence (DNA): TGTGCCACCAATAGTAGGCGGGGACAGGGGGGCTACGAGCAGTATTTT.

This clonotype was recorded many times. The chain is built from TRBV20-1 and TRBJ2-4; no clear D. The CDR3 is 13 residues long. The ends were cut back, 6 bases at V and 0 bases at J, with 9 bases in the middle. The germline gives CDR1 DFQATT, CDR2 SNEGSKA (reference sequence). This CDR3 reads CSATPGAKNIQYF. CDR3 in DNA: TGCAGTGCGACCCCGGGAGCCAAAAACATTCAGTACTTC.

This chain connects TRBV5-6 to TRBJ2-7; 11 nucleotides match TRBD2. Trimming removed 0 bases from V and 1 base from J; junction bases left unmatched: 9. CDR1 SGHDT and CDR2 YYEEEE come from the germline V gene. CDR3 size: 18 residues. CDR3 DNA: TGTGCCAGCAGCTTGGCCGTCGGGACTAGCGGACTTTCCTACGAGCAGTACTTC. It yields the protein CASSLAVGTSGLSYEQYF.

V usage is TRBV30 and J usage is TRBJ2-4; the match to TRBD2 covers 7 bases. The J call may not be correct, given that the DNA end is closer to TRBJ2-7. The length of the CDR3 is 15 residues. Per germline, CDR1 GTSNPN and CDR2 SVGIG (reference sequence). The CDR3 coding sequence is TGTGCCTGGACCCCCATCCCTAGCGGATCCTACGAGCAGTACTTC. Translating it yields CAWTPIPSGSYEQYF.

The chain recombines TRBV19 with TRBJ1-2, with D possibly matching TRBD1 (5 bases). Germline-derived CDR1 and CDR2 are LNHDA and SQIVND (reference sequence). The V and J ends lost 1 base and 0 bases respectively, with 15 bases between them. This CDR3 is built from 17 residues. DNA of the CDR3: TGTGCCAGTAGTATAGCCGCCGGGACGTTAGCTAACTATGGCTACACCTTC. Translation gives CASSIAAGTLANYGYTF.

This clonotype was observed a few times. The chain employs TRBV12-3 or TRBV12-4 and TRBJ2-5; D remains ambiguous. The V gene lost 1 base and the J gene lost 5 bases, with 11 bases spanning the gap. CDR3 length: 14 amino acids. CDR3 DNA sequence: TGTGCCAGCAGTTTAGTGGTAGCCTCCGAGACCCAGTACTTC. It is translated as CASSLVVASETQYF.

The chain links TRBV20-1 to TRBJ2-5, with 9 bases fitting TRBD2. Matching the DNA end better, TRBJ2-1 makes the J call doubtful. Germline CDR1 is DFQATT and CDR2 is SNEGSKA (reference sequence). The CDR3 runs to 15 residues. Here the CDR3 DNA reads TGCAGTGCTACCGCTACCGGGACTAGCCCTAATGAGCAGTTCTTC. Protein: CSATATGTSPNEQFF.

This clonotype was detected ten times or more. The chain uses TRBV14 and TRBJ2-5; D may be TRBD1 (6 bases). Per germline, CDR1 SGHDN and CDR2 FVKESK. Trimming removed 5 bases from V and 5 bases from J, with 12 bases in between. The length of the CDR3 is 13 residues. The CDR3 spells CASSLQGPETQYF. The DNA for the CDR3 is TGTGCCAGCAGCTTACAGGGTCCCGAGACCCAGTACTTC.

This chain uses TRBV27 with TRBJ2-4; 9 bases match TRBD2. Germline CDR1 reads MNHEY; CDR2 reads SMNVEV (reference sequence). The CDR3 is 15 amino acids. V dropped 2 bases and J dropped 13; count of bases not matched to a gene: 12. CDR3 DNA sequence: TGTGCCAGCAGTTTAGCGGGAGGGGACTACAATGAGCAGTACTTC. Its translation is CASSLAGGDYNEQYF.

The chain employs TRBV27 and TRBJ2-3, with 7 positions matching TRBD2. TRBJ2-1 explains the end of the DNA better; the J call may be wrong. In germline, CDR1 is MNHEY, CDR2 SMNVEV (reference sequence). This CDR3 region has 14 residues. CDR3 in DNA: TGTGCCAGCAAAGCGCTAGCGGCCTACAATGAGCAGTTCTTC. Translation gives CASKALAAYNEQFF.